These 20 T cell receptor beta chains were all obtained from the same sample, sequenced in a study of a mutant IDH1 vaccine in newly diagnosed glioma. Profiled with immunoSEQ multiplex PCR; TCRdb holds only in-frame clones, not every one. The sample lists around 64,000 clones, about 83% occurring once. Time point here: baseline, week 1 (first vaccination visit). Treatment reported: pre-vaccination baseline after standard-of-care therapy. Sequences were derived from peripheral blood mononuclear cells (PBMCs), sampled from a glioma patient treated with radiotherapy, temozolomide or both. The source is a woman younger than 30 with glioma. Some clones in this sample may be carry-over from other donors' samples.

V usage is TRBV4-3 and J usage is TRBJ1-6; TRBD1 is a possible D gene (5 bases). Deletions cut 5 bases from V and 0 bases from J, with 14 bases between. CDR1 is LGHNA and CDR2 is YSLEER in the germline V gene. This CDR3 has 17 amino acids. The DNA for the CDR3 is TGCGCCAGCAGCGCCCGACAGACGAGCTCCTATAATTCACCCCTCCACTTT. Translated: CASSARQTSSYNSPLHF.

This clone has just a few counts. The V gene is TRBV6-1, the J gene TRBJ1-1; TRBD1 might be the D (5 bases). Germline CDR1 and CDR2: MNHNS and SASEGT. V shed 5 bases and J shed 1 base, with 14 bases lying between them. The CDR3 is 15 amino acids. CDR3 residues: CASSLRWGGNTEAFF. The CDR3 DNA is TGTGCCAGCAGTCTCCGATGGGGGGGGAACACTGAAGCTTTCTTT.

The chain joins TRBV30 to TRBJ2-7; D is possibly TRBD1 (5 bases). The CDR3 extends over 13 amino acids. Germline V gene lookup returns CDR1 GTSNPN and CDR2 SVGIG (reference sequence). V gave up 0 bases and J gave up 6 bases, with 12 bases separating them. Written as DNA, the CDR3 is TGTGCCTGGAGTGTGGCAGCAGGGCTCGAGCAGTACTTC. Translating gives CAWSVAAGLEQYF.

The chain couples TRBV2 to TRBJ2-2, with 7 bases that match TRBD2. The J segment lost 0 bases and the V segment lost 7 bases, leaving 14 bases of the junction unmatched. The germline V gene has CDR1 SNHLY and CDR2 FYNNEI. This CDR3 contains 18 residues. The chain's CDR3 is CASNGREPLITNTGELFF. The CDR3, as DNA: TGTGCCAGCAATGGGCGGGAGCCGCTGATTACGAACACCGGGGAGCTGTTTTTT.

The gene calls are TRBV5-1 and TRBJ2-1; D possibly uses TRBD1 or TRBD2 (5 bases each). The CDR3 runs 14 residues. V lost 5 bases and J lost 8, with 17 bases in between. Germline assignment: CDR1 SGHRS and CDR2 YFSETQ. This CDR3 reads CASSYRDPSDEQFF. The DNA of the CDR3 is TGCGCCAGCAGTTATCGGGACCCCTCGGATGAGCAGTTCTTC.

A single count supports this clone. The CDR3, as DNA: TGTGCCAGCAGCTCCGCGGCTAATCAGCCCCAGCATTTT. This codes for CASSSAANQPQHF. This chain connects TRBV5-6 to TRBJ1-5; D remains unclear. CDR1 is SGHDT, CDR2 YYEEEE, per germline. Trimming cost V 3 bases and J 4 bases, with 8 bases left between them. The CDR3 totals 13 residues.

This clone was observed once. This chain connects TRBV6-5 to TRBJ1-5, with TRBD1 matching 9 bases. Trimming at V came to 4 bases and at J to 6 bases, leaving 4 bases not matched to a gene. CDR3 length: 14 amino acids. Looked up from germline, CDR1 is MNHEY and CDR2 is SVGAGI. CDR3 coding DNA: TGTGCCAGCAGTTCAGGACAGGGGCTTCAGCCCCAGCATTTT. It yields the protein CASSSGQGLQPQHF.

The chain carries TRBV19 and TRBJ1-5, with TRBD1 identical over 10 bases. This CDR3 contains 18 residues. J gave up 2 bases and V 1 base, and 8 bases lay outside the gene matches. Germline CDR1 and CDR2: LNHDA and SQIVND (reference sequence). The CDR3 nucleotides are TGTGCCAGTAGTATAGGAGGTTCGGGGACAGGGGGCAATCAGCCCCAGCATTTT. Its translation is CASSIGGSGTGGNQPQHF. The complete variable domain, with remaining parts taken from reference TRBV19 and TRBJ1-5, reads DGGITQSPKYLFRKEGQNVTLSCEQNLNHDAMYWYRQDPGQGLRLIYYSQIVNDFQKGDIAEGYSVSREKKESFPLTVTSAQKNPTAFYLCASSIGGSGTGGNQPQHFGDGTRLSIL.

The chain joins TRBV5-7 to TRBJ2-7; unclear D gene. TRBV5-7 is marked as an open reading frame, function uncertain. This CDR3 is built from 11 residues. Trimming took 6 bases from V and 8 from J, leaving 12 bases between them. The CDR3 protein is CASTQDRQQYF. The DNA of the CDR3 is TGTGCCAGCACCCAAGATCGGCAGCAGTACTTC.

The V and J genes are TRBV21-1 and TRBJ2-7. TRBV21-1 is an annotated pseudogene. This CDR3 comprises 16 residues. This chain's CDR3 is CASSKARWIRFYEQYF. In nucleotides, the CDR3 is TGTGCCAGCAGCAAAGCGCGCTGGATTAGGTTCTACGAGCAGTACTTC.

The chain couples TRBV19 to TRBJ1-3; the match to TRBD1 covers 8 bases. Looked up from germline, CDR1 is LNHDA and CDR2 is SQIVND (reference sequence). With 10 bases clipped from V and 2 bases from J, the junction kept 10 bases outside the gene matches. The CDR3 is 15 residues long. CDR3 loop: CATGGTGTAGNTIYF. DNA of the CDR3: TGTGCCACCGGCGGGACAGGAACGGCTGGAAACACCATATATTTT.

The chain combines TRBV7-9 with TRBJ1-2, with a weak D call TRBD1 (6 bases). Germline V gene data show CDR1 as SEHNR and CDR2 as FQNEAQ (reference sequence). This CDR3 comprises 13 residues. V was clipped by 2 bases and J by 4 bases, with 8 bases between them. DNA of the CDR3: TGTGCCAGCAGCTTACTGGACAGCTATGGCTACACCTTC. Amino acid sequence: CASSLLDSYGYTF.

The rearrangement uses TRBV19 and TRBJ2-7; no definite D call. The CDR3 is 11 residues long. V was cut by 6 bases and J by 7 bases, with 10 bases left in between. The V gene's germline CDR1 is LNHDA and CDR2 SQIVND (reference sequence). CDR3 amino acids: CASSTSWEQYF. CDR3 coding DNA: TGTGCCAGTAGCACAAGTTGGGAGCAGTACTTC.

This rearrangement joins TRBV27 to TRBJ1-1; a possible D gene is TRBD1 (5 bases). V gave up 5 bases and J gave up 11 bases, with 18 bases separating them. The CDR3 contains 13 residues. Germline CDR1 reads MNHEY; CDR2 reads SMNVEV (reference sequence). The CDR3 sequence is CASSALQGGRAFF. The CDR3 bases are TGTGCCAGCAGTGCCCTTCAGGGCGGGAGGGCTTTCTTT.

The gene calls are TRBV9 and TRBJ1-4, with D maybe TRBD1 (5 bases). The CDR3 has 15 residues. Germline V CDR1 and CDR2: SGDLS, YYNGEE. V lost 3 bases and J 2 bases, leaving 11 bases between the germline ends. The CDR3 loop reads CASSARGGTNEKLFF. In DNA, the CDR3 is TGTGCCAGCAGCGCCCGGGGGGGTACTAATGAAAAACTGTTTTTT.

The genes are TRBV15 and TRBJ2-7; D possibly matches TRBD1 or TRBD2 (5 bases each). This CDR3 has 16 residues. Germline values: CDR1 LNHNV, CDR2 YYDKDF (reference sequence). V lost 4 bases and J 0 bases, leaving 16 bases between the germline ends. CDR3 in DNA: TGTGCCACCAGCATCTCCGGGACCCCTAGCTCCTACGAGCAGTACTTC. Protein: CATSISGTPSSYEQYF. Full variable domain (missing parts from reference TRBV15 and TRBJ2-7): DAMVIQNPRYQVTQFGKPVTLSCSQTLNHNVMYWYQQKSSQAPKLLFHYYDKDFNNEADTPDNFQSRRPNTSFCFLDIRSPGLGDTAMYLCATSISGTPSSYEQYFGPGTRLTVT.

The chain recombines TRBV5-6 with TRBJ1-5; 9 bases are a match to TRBD1. CDR3 length: 16 residues. J lost 5 bases, V lost 4 bases, and 10 bases had no gene match. The germline V gene encodes CDR1 SGHDT and CDR2 YYEEEE. CDR3 in DNA: TGTGCCAGCAGCCCGGGACAGGGCCGAGGGGATCAGCCCCAGCATTTT. Translation gives CASSPGQGRGDQPQHF.

The chain is built from TRBV29-1 and TRBJ1-1; D unclear. Between the trimmed V and J ends, which lost 6 bases and 6 bases, there was a span of 11 bases. The CDR3 covers 11 residues. The germline V gene has CDR1 SQVTM and CDR2 ANQGSEA. In DNA form, the CDR3 reads TGCAGCGTCTGGGGAGGCGCTGAAGCTTTCTTT. Protein product: CSVWGGAEAFF.

The chain is built from TRBV5-1 and TRBJ2-7; D remains ambiguous. The CDR3 length is 15 residues. The V gene lost 4 bases and the J gene lost 2 bases, with 16 bases spanning the gap. Germline V gene sequence: CDR1 SGHRS, CDR2 YFSETQ. CDR3 protein: CASSSPGPDPYEQYF. Written as DNA, the CDR3 is TGCGCCAGCAGCAGCCCTGGACCTGACCCCTACGAGCAGTACTTC.

The chain combines TRBV7-2 with TRBJ2-2, with 12 bases that match TRBD1. V lost 5 bases to trimming and J lost 7 bases; unmatched junction nucleotides: 5. This CDR3 comprises 15 residues. From germline, CDR1 is SGHTA and CDR2 FQGNSA. The CDR3 sequence: CASSEGTGGIGELFF. CDR3 DNA: TGTGCCAGCAGCGAAGGGACAGGGGGCATCGGGGAGCTGTTTTTT. Together with reference TRBV7-2 and TRBJ2-2, the CDR3 gives the full variable domain: GAGVSQSPSNKVTEKGKDVELRCDPISGHTALYWYRQSLGQGLEFLIYFQGNSAPDKSGLPSDRFSAERTGGSVSTLTIQRTQQEDSAVYLCASSEGTGGIGELFFGEGSRLTVL.